This TCR beta chain was profiled in a study of cytomegalovirus exposure and HLA in healthy donors. The repertoire was sequenced with immunoSEQ multiplex PCR; TCRdb's copy has only in-frame clones and lacks some. The table shows under 85,000 clones, with roughly 95% occurring only once. The sample taken for sequencing was PBMCs. This sequence originates from a young woman in good health and CMV-seropositive.

CDR3 in amino acids: CASSVAGLLETQYF. The CDR3 DNA reads as TGTGCCAGCAGCGTAGCAGGGTTGTTGGAGACCCAGTACTTC. The rearrangement joins TRBV9 to TRBJ2-5; possible D gene TRBD1, 5 bases. The CDR3 is 14 residues long. With 0 bases removed from V and 5 bases from J, the gap between germline ends came to 11 bases. Germline loops: CDR1 SGDLS, CDR2 YYNGEE.